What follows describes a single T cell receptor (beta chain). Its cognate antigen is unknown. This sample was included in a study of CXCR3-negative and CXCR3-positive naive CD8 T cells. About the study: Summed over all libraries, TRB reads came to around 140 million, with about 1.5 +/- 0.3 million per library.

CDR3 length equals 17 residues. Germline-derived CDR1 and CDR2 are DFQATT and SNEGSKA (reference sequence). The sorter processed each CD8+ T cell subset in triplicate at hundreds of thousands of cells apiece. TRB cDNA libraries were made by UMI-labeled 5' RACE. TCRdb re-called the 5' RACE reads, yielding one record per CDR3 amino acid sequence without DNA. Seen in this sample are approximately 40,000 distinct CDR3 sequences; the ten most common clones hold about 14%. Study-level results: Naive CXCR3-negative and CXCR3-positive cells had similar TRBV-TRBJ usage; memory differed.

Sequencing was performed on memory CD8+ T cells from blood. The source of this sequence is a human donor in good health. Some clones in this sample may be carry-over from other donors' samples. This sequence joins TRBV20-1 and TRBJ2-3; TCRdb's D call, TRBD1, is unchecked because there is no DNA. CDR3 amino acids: CSARDEMSGGDTDTQYF.